This TCR beta chain was captured in a study of cytomegalovirus exposure and HLA in healthy donors (TCRdb year 2017). About the investigation overall: According to an earlier analysis of 587 of the donors, 150 million to 200 million T cells yielded 90 million to 140 million unique TCR beta sequences and approximately 280 Gb of sequence data. Approximately 330 gigabases of sequencing data and 91 million or so unique TCR sequences made up an early release that covered over 550 HLA-typed donors. Of the 300 to 500 genotyped donors, 81% were placed in the genetic ancestry cluster associated with self-reported Caucasian donors. The study was designed to test whether signatures of past pathogen exposure could be identified by cataloging public T cell receptors. The study used immunosequencing to profile the T cell repertoires of several hundred subjects and linked those repertoires to cytomegalovirus serostatus. In addition to the first cohort of 666 subjects, a separate validation cohort of approximately 130 different subjects was used. To predict cytomegalovirus infection status, the study brought together high-throughput TCR immunosequencing, statistical association of individual TCRs with disease status, and machine learning. In a later analysis, previously published TCR beta repertoires from 550 to 750 donors were re-analyzed and high-resolution HLA genotyping was added so that TCR occurrence patterns could be studied. The later analysis used no new phenotypic data to find candidate immune exposures, relying instead on TCR beta sequences and their occurrence across donors. An earlier analysis of some 500 of the donors used high-throughput TCR beta sequencing to judge whether each TCR beta V gene segment behaved as functional or pseudogenic. Donor age, sex, ethnicity and CMV serostatus were compiled alongside the repertoire data. A later genetic analysis took genome-wide SNP genotypes for about 55% of the 666 donors and used that subset as a discovery cohort. Every discovery cohort repertoire had been produced on one sequencing platform. HLA typing covered class I and class II loci at four-digit resolution. Typing coverage differed by locus: A, B, C, DRB1 and DQB1 were typed in roughly 620-640 donors, DQA1 in approximately 520, DPA1 in 600 to 610, and DPB1 in 450 to 490. Several DR-DQ haplotypes were treated as single units for association and clustering because of strong linkage in the cohort. Among roughly 370 genotyped donors of the cohort, an average of approximately 240,000 unique TCR beta nucleotide sequences were sequenced per donor, around 18% of them non-productive. What the authors observed across the whole study: In a later analysis, most CMV-associated TCR beta chains were found to appear HLA-restricted, with HLA associations seemingly driven largely by CMV exposure. Some 16 rarely observed V segments, including chromosome 9 orphons, were excluded from the earlier analysis of approximately 500 of the donors because counts were too low. A group of highly shared sequence variants was considered likely to be a technical artifact of the sequencing pipeline. Broadly in line with IMGT annotations, most TCR beta V segments showed up in productive rearrangements about 87% or about 30% of the time in an earlier analysis of around 550 of the donors. In a later genetic analysis, fewer N-insertions in productive TCRs were reported among donors in an Asian-associated ancestry cluster than the roughly 710-donor mean. Only TCR beta chains were sequenced in this cohort, and the absence of alpha or paired-chain data limited detectable features. A further reported finding was that TCR beta sequences accurately predicted the HLA-A and HLA-B alleles for most subjects in the first cohort. Correlated functional status among segregating V segments might reflect linkage disequilibrium, but an unknown experimental factor could not be ruled out. Because HLA typing was missing for some donors at each locus, association tests included only the typed subset. According to a later analysis, parvovirus B19, influenza, CMV and Epstein-Barr virus appeared linked to several top co-occurrence clusters. Immune exposure information for the cohort was limited to CMV serostatus. A later analysis associated about 16,000 TCR beta sequences with specific HLA alleles at a false discovery rate of 0.05. When HLA alleles, especially DR and DQ, strongly co-occurred, TCR associations were difficult to assign to individual alleles. Presence/absence analyses assumed roughly uniform sequencing depth across donors, an assumption that may not hold. In a later analysis, HLA-associated TCR beta chains showed more clonal expansion and lower generation probabilities than non-associated chains that were equally common. According to the authors, the approach could potentially be generalized to other disease states and immunological phenotypes. V-gene and J-gene trimming of TCR beta chains was associated with a missense DCLRE1C variant in a later genetic analysis, and the association was replicated in an independent cohort. In vitro tests confirmed that a few of the cytomegalovirus-associated TCR beta chains recognize cytomegalovirus antigens. Most TCR sequences were seen in very few donors, while some public TCRs were found in many individuals. A total of about 150 TCR beta chains were listed by the study as associated with cytomegalovirus. According to a later analysis, TCR association rates differed among HLA loci, with DRB1 alleles showing the most associated TCRs and HLA-C alleles showing the fewest. The classifier was reported to diagnose cytomegalovirus status with high specificity and sensitivity in both the original cohort and the validation cohort. Some IMGT-functional V segments, including TRBV6-2 and TRBV6-3, could not be told apart with the 87-base-pair reads, so those segments were excluded.

The trim is 0 bases for V and 2 bases for J, with a gap of 5 bases between the germline ends. The germline V gene (reference sequence) gives CDR1 as SGHNT and CDR2 as YYREEE. From the cysteine up to the phenylalanine, the CDR3 has a length of 13 residues. Only the CDR3 part of the read is kept: 39 bases, read in frame from the first base. Library preparation was by the immunoSEQ multiplex PCR assay. For the multiplex PCR, a mixture combining 60 forward primers for TCR Vbeta segments and 13 reverse primers for TCR Jbeta segments was used. The CDR3 region of rearranged TCR beta genes was amplified from genomic DNA by a multiplex PCR assay. Amplified TCR beta libraries were sequenced as 87-base-pair reads on the Illumina HiSeq System. Per the original workflow: A later analysis counted 65 million to 90 million unique TCR beta chains across the 670 or so repertoires, and around 9.9 million of these chains were shared by at least two donors. A nearest-neighbor algorithm error-corrected the raw reads and collapsed the reads into unique sequences, merging closely related sequences to remove PCR and sequencing errors. Alignment of CDR3 sequences to IMGT reference sequences was used to assign V, D and J gene segments. For a sequence to be retained, a match of at least six nucleotides to both a V gene segment and a J gene segment was required. Rearrangements were called productive when the CDR3 lacked stop codons and stayed in frame with V and J; all others were non-productive. CDR3 was defined by IMGT convention, running from the second conserved V-encoded cysteine to the conserved J-encoded phenylalanine. The earlier analysis of 500 to 750 of the donors excluded any sequence lacking an unambiguous match to a single V gene segment. In an earlier analysis of 587 of the donors, a V segment was called functional when productive rearrangements were above 56.7%, and segregating when the standard deviation between donors exceeded 5%. A statistical classification framework was built for diagnosing cytomegalovirus status from the catalog of TCR beta chain sequences. In a later analysis, V and J genes were assigned by comparing TCR nucleotide sequences against IMGT/GENE-DB human TR gene sequences. The TCRdist pipeline was used in a later analysis to assign CDR3 sequences and most-parsimonious VDJ recombination scenarios. In a later analysis, each TCR beta chain was defined by its CDR3 amino acid sequence together with its V-gene family, and reads lacking a unique V-gene family were excluded. To address suspected cross-contamination and a sequencing artifact, a later analysis removed a few hundred highly shared, low-generation-probability nucleotide sequences. A later analysis calculated a clonal expansion index for each public chain from normalized within-repertoire ranks of inferred template counts. A later analysis computed generation probabilities with a VDJ recombination model fitted to out-of-frame rearrangements, and checked the results against IGoR. In a later analysis, hypergeometric tests were used to score TCR-TCR, TCR-HLA and TCR-CMV co-occurrence, with a repertoire-size bias correction applied to TCR pairs. In a later analysis, false discovery rates were estimated by permuting HLA or CMV assignments 20 times. In a later analysis, co-occurring TCRs were grouped using DBSCAN, with TCRdist sequence similarity added in when clustering inside HLA-allele-positive subsets. For co-occurrence clustering, repertoires with fewer than 30,000 or more than 120,000 public chains were excluded, along with several repertoires with anomalous nucleotide sharing. TCRdb carries this immuneACCESS record with in-frame sequences only. Its versions omit some clonotypes, under half of them owing to an unresolved V gene in the studies checked, with the rest unexplained. That table furnishes V, J and clone size, whereas the DNA furnished D and trimming. This sample holds fewer than 55,000 clones; roughly 64% were observed only once. The top ten hold around 12% of the sample.

This clone occurred once. Its antigen target is currently unknown. No much larger clone is present one base from it, and per-base qualities are unavailable. The cohort was made up of approximately 700 healthy bone marrow donors. All cohort members were sampled while nominally healthy, although unrecorded immune exposures were likely present. The donor tested CMV seropositive and was one of the 289 seropositive cohort members. A peripheral blood sample was collected from each donor, and TCR beta sequencing was performed on peripheral blood mononuclear cells. The Qiagen DNeasy Blood Extraction Kit was used to extract genomic DNA from the blood cell samples.

The rearranged segments are TRBV5-4 and TRBJ1-1; no D gene can be assigned with confidence. The receptor was derived from a man between 60 and 70 years old in good health and CMV-seropositive. Specimen: PBMCs. The nucleotide sequence is TGTGCCAGCAGCTTGGCAGGTAACACTGAAGCTTTCTTT. It encodes CASSLAGNTEAFF.